This TCR beta chain was recorded in a study of T cells in Graves' hyperthyroidism and ophthalmopathy. Study-level background: The initial diagnosis was the point when peripheral blood was collected, ahead of any treatment.

General study results and limits: Progression to ophthalmopathy was predicted a median of about six months early. In the analysis, a 13 V-J model separated ophthalmopathy from stable hyperthyroidism.

This clonotype was observed many times. Antigen unknown. This CDR3 region has 12 residues. From germline, CDR1 is SNHLY and CDR2 FYNNEI. V was trimmed by 8 bases and J by 5 bases, leaving 12 bases between them. Amplified TCR beta CDR3 regions derived from RNA transcripts. The HTBI set primed first-round TCR CDR3 RT-PCR. TCRdb recomputed calls from the multiplex PCR reads with MiXCR, one row per CDR3 protein. The sample lists approximately 700,000 distinct CDR3 sequences; 15% to 20% were seen once. This receptor was identified in a man aged 18 to 35 with Graves' hyperthyroidism. Material for sequencing was blood. The gene calls are TRBV2 and TRBJ1-2; TRBD1 is a possible D gene (6 bases). The CDR3 is CASHWTAYGYTF. The DNA of the CDR3 is TGTGCCAGCCATTGGACAGCTTATGGCTACACCTTC.